The rows below give T cell receptor beta chains drawn from one sample of a study of blood T cell repertoires in COVID-19. Sequencing was performed with immunoSEQ multiplex PCR; in TCRdb, only in-frame clones are kept and a portion is missing. Of about 140,000 clones listed, 65% to 85% were seen once; the top ten hold less than 4%. The sequenced material came from peripheral blood. Source of these receptors: a woman aged 55 to 70 with acute or convalescent COVID-19. Each CDR3 is given with its conserved first and last residue. A D gene is named only where the DNA matches it firmly. Only part of the rows carry a size: once, few, many, or a class if the clone is expanded.

TRBV23-1	-	-	TRBJ2-5	CASSQRRDATQYF	TGCGCCAGCAGTCAAAGGCGGGATGCGACCCAGTACTTC
TRBV12-5	-	TRBD1	TRBJ1-4	CASGLSWTGENEKLFF	TGTGCTAGTGGTTTGTCGTGGACAGGGGAGAATGAAAAACTGTTTTTT
TRBV7-2	-	TRBD2	TRBJ2-5	CASSPTGLAGGTGTQYF	TGTGCCAGCAGCCCGACGGGACTAGCGGGAGGTACTGGGACCCAGTACTTC
TRBV19	-	TRBD1	TRBJ1-5	CASSVDRGGGNQPQHF	TGTGCCAGTAGTGTGGACAGGGGTGGGGGCAATCAGCCCCAGCATTTT
TRBV9	-	TRBD2	TRBJ2-7	CASSVGGTSGYEQYF	TGTGCCAGCAGCGTAGGGGGGACTAGCGGATACGAGCAGTACTTC
TRBV6-5	-	TRBD2	TRBJ2-3	CASRSGRATDTQYF	TGTGCCAGCAGAAGCGGGAGGGCGACAGATACGCAGTATTTT
TRBV7-3	few	TRBD2	TRBJ2-3	CASSSRLAGLGTSTDTQYF	TGTGCCAGCAGCTCTCGACTAGCGGGTTTGGGGACTAGCACAGATACGCAGTATTTT
TRBV9	-	-	TRBJ2-2	CASSPMAGNTGELFF	TGTGCCAGCAGCCCCATGGCGGGTAACACCGGGGAGCTGTTTTTT
TRBV4-2	-	-	TRBJ2-3	CASSQDGFLTTDTQYF	TGTGCCAGCAGCCAAGATGGATTCCTGACAACAGATACGCAGTATTTT
TRBV5-4	-	TRBD2	TRBJ2-7	CASSFGGSSYEQYF	TGTGCCAGCAGCTTCGGCGGGAGCTCCTACGAGCAGTACTTC
TRBV15	-	TRBD1	TRBJ1-3	CATRMDRAGNTIYF	TGTGCCACCAGAATGGACAGGGCTGGAAACACCATATATTTT
TRBV4-1	-	-	TRBJ1-2	CASSHPSLSYGYTF	TGCGCCAGCAGCCACCCCAGTTTAAGCTATGGCTACACCTTC
TRBV9	-	TRBD2	TRBJ2-1	CASSVQPGGAGAEFF	TGTGCCAGCAGCGTCCAGCCGGGAGGAGCGGGAGCGGAGTTCTTC
TRBV6-5	-	-	TRBJ1-4	CASSRAEKLFF	TGTGCCAGCAGCCGAGCGGAAAAACTGTTTTTT